The 7 T cell receptor beta chains listed next were all sequenced from one sample in a study of early T cells in non-severe SARS-CoV-2 infection. Via MiXCR, TCRdb re-called the 5' RACE reads, giving one row per CDR3 protein. The sample records approximately 35,000 distinct CDR3 sequences, approximately 6% being singletons. Specimen: whole blood. Receptors originate from an adult who was a healthcare worker with PCR-confirmed SARS-CoV-2 infection or an uninfected control (not recorded which).

The sample holds many counts of this clonotype. CDR3 DNA sequence: TGTGCCAGCAGCTTACTGGGAACCCCGGAGACCCAGTACTTC. Translation gives CASSLLGTPETQYF. This chain joins TRBV7-2 and TRBJ2-5; D uncertain. Trimming took off 2 bases at V and 5 bases at J, with 12 bases between the two ends. The CDR3 has 14 amino acids. Germline-derived CDR1 and CDR2 are SGHTA and FQGNSA.

This clonotype was counted only a few times. The chain combines TRBV20-1 with TRBJ2-7, with 12 bases identical to TRBD2. The length of the CDR3 is 14 residues. Germline V gene lookup returns CDR1 DFQATT and CDR2 SNEGSKA (reference sequence). V was clipped by 3 bases and J by 2 bases; unmatched bases: 2. CDR3 in DNA: TGCAGTGCTAGGTCTAGCGGGGGGGCCTACGAGCAGTACTTC. Its translation: CSARSSGGAYEQYF.

This clonotype was recorded a few times. The CDR3 is CASSQAIGGTNGYTF. The DNA for the CDR3 is TGCGCCAGCAGCCAAGCGATTGGAGGTACAAATGGCTACACCTTC. The chain combines TRBV4-3 with TRBJ1-2, with D uncertain. CDR1 and CDR2 (germline): LGHNA, YSLEER. The CDR3 runs to 15 residues. Trimming pared 1 base from V and 6 bases from J, leaving 15 bases between.

This clonotype was recorded many times. J is TRBJ2-1 and V is TRBV5-1; 9 bases line up with TRBD1. The germline V gene has CDR1 SGHRS and CDR2 YFSETQ. Trimming took 4 bases from V and 0 from J; bases not matched to a gene: 5. The CDR3 loop spans 16 amino acids. CDR3 sequence: CASSLRQGVSYNEQFF. The CDR3 DNA reads as TGCGCCAGCAGCCTTCGACAGGGGGTCTCCTACAATGAGCAGTTCTTC.

This clonotype was picked up a small number of times. The chain links TRBV7-9 to TRBJ2-3, with D maybe TRBD2 (6 bases). The CDR3 totals 16 residues. Trimming took 6 bases from V and 2 from J, leaving 18 bases between them. Germline CDR1 reads SEHNR; CDR2 reads FQNEAQ (reference sequence). The DNA of the CDR3 is TGTGCCAGCAGTGGGGGGTCGGCAGGGACCACAGATACGCAGTATTTT. The encoded protein is CASSGGSAGTTDTQYF.

This clonotype was counted ten times or more. The chain is built from TRBV6-6 and TRBJ1-3, with D hard to call. This CDR3 contains 12 residues. Germline CDR1 is MNHNY and CDR2 is SVGAGI (reference sequence). Trimming stripped 5 bases from V and 6 bases from J, with 8 bases between. CDR3 sequence: CASSDPENTIYF. CDR3 DNA sequence: TGTGCCAGCAGTGACCCTGAAAACACCATATATTTT.

This clonotype was seen more than once but under ten times. The V gene is TRBV7-6, the J gene TRBJ2-5; D is possibly TRBD1 (7 bases). This CDR3 comprises 12 residues. Trimming pared 6 bases from V and 7 bases from J, leaving 12 bases between. Germline CDR1 SGHVS, CDR2 FNYEAQ. The CDR3 DNA is TGTGCCAGCAGGGGGACAGCGGGGACCCAGTACTTC. Amino acids: CASRGTAGTQYF. The variable domain in full, with the rest retrieved from reference TRBV7-6 and TRBJ2-5, is GAGVSQSPRYKVTKRGQDVALRCDPISGHVSLYWYRQALGQGPEFLTYFNYEAQQDKSGLPNDRFSAERPEGSISTLTIQRTEQRDSAMYRCASRGTAGTQYFGPGTRLLVL.